Listed below are T cell receptor beta chains from one sample, sequenced in a study of memory CD4+ T cells and cytomegalovirus serostatus. Sequencing used immunoSEQ multiplex PCR; TCRdb keeps in-frame clones, though not all of them. The sample carries around 60,000 clones, 75% to 85% recorded once. The sample consisted of memory CD4+ T cells from blood. These receptors were collected from an adult in good health and CMV-seronegative. Each CDR3 is given with its conserved first and last residue. The D gene is left open where the match is weak. For some rows the clone size is stated as once, few or many, or as a class when expanded; others skip it.

TRBV15	.	.	TRBJ1-5	CATSRDPVWGFGNQPQHF	TGTGCCACCAGCAGAGATCCTGTTTGGGGATTTGGCAATCAGCCCCAGCATTTT
TRBV5-1	TRBD1	once	TRBJ1-4	CASSPDRGQEKLFF	TGCGCCAGCAGCCCGGACAGGGGGCAGGAAAAACTGTTTTTT
TRBV12-5	.	.	TRBJ1-2	CASGYDRTGFIGYTF	TGTGCTAGTGGTTATGACAGAACGGGCTTTATAGGCTACACCTTC
TRBV6-6	.	few	TRBJ1-1	CASSYSPRTEAFF	TGTGCCAGCAGTTACTCCCCTAGGACTGAAGCTTTCTTT
TRBV11-2	TRBD2	.	TRBJ2-1	CASGGGNRSRNEQFF	TGTGCCAGCGGGGGGGGGAACAGGTCCAGGAATGAGCAGTTCTTC
TRBV2	TRBD1	.	TRBJ1-6	CASSEDRGASPLHF	TGTGCCAGCAGTGAAGACAGGGGAGCCTCACCCCTCCACTTT
TRBV13	TRBD2	.	TRBJ2-1	CASSLRSSGRGRYNEQFF	TGTGCCAGCAGCTTAAGGTCTAGCGGGAGGGGGAGATACAATGAGCAGTTCTTC
TRBV27	TRBD1	.	TRBJ1-1	CASSHGTGYPMNTEAFF	TGTGCCAGCAGTCATGGGACAGGGTACCCAATGAACACTGAAGCTTTCTTT
TRBV5-1	.	.	TRBJ1-4	CASSLSGDTNEKLFF	TGCGCCAGCAGCTTGTCGGGGGATACTAATGAAAAACTGTTTTTT
TRBV5-4	.	.	TRBJ1-2	CASSLAGGGGYTF	TGTGCCAGCAGCTTGGCGGGGGGCGGTGGCTACACCTTC
TRBV7-6	TRBD2	.	TRBJ2-4	CASSEGLAGTLAKNIQYF	TGTGCCAGCAGCGAAGGACTAGCGGGAACACTAGCCAAAAACATTCAGTACTTC
TRBV5-1	TRBD2	.	TRBJ2-7	CASSSGGRVYEQYF	TGCGCCAGCAGCTCGGGCGGGAGGGTTTACGAGCAGTACTTC
TRBV5-4	.	.	TRBJ1-1	CASSSGDGTEAFF	TGTGCCAGCAGCTCAGGAGATGGCACTGAAGCTTTCTTT